The 29 T cell receptor beta chains below come from one sample, sequenced in a study of T cell changes during pregnancy in multiple sclerosis. TCRdb keeps only in-frame clones here, not all; method: immunoSEQ multiplex PCR. The sample shows nearly 25,000 clones, around 89% of them seen only once. This specimen was CD4+ T cells from peripheral blood mononuclear cells, taken in the first trimester of pregnancy. These receptors all come from a female donor in good health, enrolled as a control in a pregnancy study.

V gene TRBV2 combines with J gene TRBJ2-2, with D perhaps matching TRBD1 (6 bases). The V gene lost 6 bases and the J gene lost 2 bases, with 10 bases spanning the gap. Germline lookup yields CDR1 SNHLY and CDR2 FYNNEI. The CDR3 totals 14 residues. Here the CDR3 reads CASRKDSNTGELFF. In DNA, the CDR3 is TGTGCCAGCAGGAAGGACAGCAACACCGGGGAGCTGTTTTTT.

The V gene is TRBV7-9, the J gene TRBJ1-2; TRBD1 matches at 7 bases. The V segment lost 2 bases and the J segment 8 bases; nucleotides outside the gene matches: 2. The CDR3 runs 12 residues. Germline V gene data show CDR1 as SEHNR and CDR2 as FQNEAQ (reference sequence). CDR3 protein: CASSLNRGGYTF. CDR3 nucleotide sequence: TGTGCCAGCAGCTTAAACAGGGGAGGCTACACCTTC.

The chain carries TRBV5-6 and TRBJ2-7; no reliable D call. Trimming took 3 bases from V and 3 from J, leaving 10 bases between them. Germline CDR1 reads SGHDT; CDR2 reads YYEEEE. CDR3 size: 13 residues. The CDR3 loop is CASSSTPGYEQYF. Here the CDR3 DNA reads TGTGCCAGCAGCTCGACCCCGGGCTACGAGCAGTACTTC.

This clone has a single count. The chain links TRBV2 to TRBJ1-2; D is unclear. V lost 10 bases, J lost 7 bases, and 19 bases lay in between. This CDR3 contains 13 residues. Germline V gene lookup returns CDR1 SNHLY and CDR2 FYNNEI. The chain's CDR3 is CATVPVRVSGYTF. DNA of the CDR3: TGTGCCACGGTCCCGGTGCGGGTTTCTGGCTACACCTTC.

The chain recombines TRBV10-3 with TRBJ1-2; TRBD1 aligns across 8 bases. CDR3 length: 18 residues. Per the germline V gene, CDR1 is ENHRY and CDR2 is SYGVKD. V lost 0 bases and J lost 4; bases outside the gene matches: 13. CDR3 sequence: CAISESTVVDRVSYGYTF. For the CDR3, the DNA is TGTGCCATCAGTGAGTCGACAGTAGTGGACAGGGTTTCCTATGGCTACACCTTC.

The J gene is TRBJ2-1, the V gene TRBV19; the match to TRBD2 covers 8 bases. V lost 5 bases to trimming and J lost 8 bases; unmatched junction nucleotides: 8. This CDR3 comprises 14 residues. Germline assignment: CDR1 LNHDA and CDR2 SQIVND (reference sequence). The CDR3 is CASSSGGRRDEQFF. The CDR3 DNA is TGTGCCAGTAGTTCGGGGGGGCGTAGGGATGAGCAGTTCTTC.

This rearrangement joins TRBV2 to TRBJ2-1; possible D gene TRBD1, 6 bases. The CDR3 length is 14 residues. V lost 4 bases, J lost 4 bases, and 11 bases lay in between. From germline, CDR1 is SNHLY and CDR2 FYNNEI. The CDR3 region has the DNA TGTGCCAGCAGTGGAGGGGGACGGTACAATGAGCAGTTCTTC. Translating gives CASSGGGRYNEQFF.

V gene TRBV18 combines with J gene TRBJ2-7; D possibly corresponds to TRBD1 (6 bases). Germline V CDR1 and CDR2: KGHSH, LQKENI. V lost 5 bases, J lost 6 bases, and 20 bases lay in between. This CDR3 has 15 amino acids. The CDR3 loop is CASSVEGAGAREQYF. The CDR3 nucleotides are TGTGCCAGCTCAGTTGAAGGAGCAGGGGCGCGCGAGCAGTACTTC.

The chain combines TRBV4-1 with TRBJ1-3, with TRBD1 as a possible D gene (5 bases). The CDR3 length is 15 residues. V lost 2 bases and J lost 0, with 8 bases in between. Germline assignment: CDR1 MGHRA and CDR2 YSYEKL. CDR3 in amino acids: CASSQQGSSGNTIYF. The CDR3 DNA follows: TGCGCCAGCAGCCAACAGGGATCCTCTGGAAACACCATATATTTT.

This rearrangement joins TRBV19 to TRBJ2-1, with 8 bases aligning to TRBD1. After removal of 6 bases from V and 10 bases from J, the junction contained 17 bases not matched to a gene. The CDR3 runs 16 residues. CDR1 is LNHDA and CDR2 is SQIVND in the germline V gene (reference sequence). This CDR3 reads CASRDTVGRQGLEQFF. The CDR3 nucleotides read TGTGCCAGTAGAGATACCGTCGGAAGACAGGGGTTGGAGCAGTTCTTC.

The chain couples TRBV28 to TRBJ2-3; 10 bases match TRBD2. The trim removed 4 bases at V and 8 bases at J, leaving 12 bases unmatched. The CDR3 is 16 residues long. The V gene's germline CDR1 is MDHEN and CDR2 SYDVKM. CDR3: CASSSPGLAARGTQYF. DNA for the CDR3: TGTGCCAGCAGTTCGCCCGGACTAGCGGCGAGGGGTACGCAGTATTTT.

The V and J genes are TRBV18 and TRBJ2-5, with 7 nucleotides matching TRBD2. CDR1 and CDR2 from the germline V gene are KGHSH and LQKENI. The length of the CDR3 is 13 residues. Trimming at V came to 7 bases and at J to 2 bases, leaving 4 bases not matched to a gene. The CDR3 reads CASFAGVQETQYF. CDR3 bases: TGTGCCAGCTTCGCGGGGGTACAAGAGACCCAGTACTTC.

This clone was detected once. The chain uses TRBV30 and TRBJ1-2; TRBD1 is a possible D gene (5 bases). The germline V gene has CDR1 GTSNPN and CDR2 SVGIG (reference sequence). V shed 2 bases and J shed 2 bases, with 9 bases lying between them. CDR3 length: 13 residues. DNA for the CDR3: TGTGCCTGGAGTATTGCAGGGAACTATGGCTACACCTTC. Protein sequence: CAWSIAGNYGYTF.

The genes are TRBV10-3 and TRBJ2-3; the match to TRBD2 covers 10 bases. Trimming took 4 bases from V and 7 from J; bases not matched to a gene: 8. Germline V gives CDR1 ENHRY, CDR2 SYGVKD. This CDR3 contains 15 residues. As DNA, the CDR3 is TGTGCCATCAGTGTGGAGACTAGCGGGTTCAATACGCAGTATTTT. This codes for CAISVETSGFNTQYF.

The rearrangement joins TRBV27 to TRBJ1-2, with TRBD1 as a possible D gene (5 bases). There are 15 residues in the CDR3. Germline V gene data show CDR1 as MNHEY and CDR2 as SMNVEV (reference sequence). Trimming shortened V by 3 bases and J by 0 bases, and 11 bases separated the two germline ends. CDR3 DNA sequence: TGTGCCAGCAGTTTCCTACAGGCTCCTAACTATGGCTACACCTTC. This codes for CASSFLQAPNYGYTF.

The J gene is TRBJ2-5, the V gene TRBV5-5, with unresolved D. The J call may be incorrect, as the DNA end agrees better with TRBJ2-7. The CDR3 loop spans 11 amino acids. Germline lookup yields CDR1 SGHKS and CDR2 YYEKEE (reference sequence). CDR3: CASSARYEQYF. CDR3 nucleotide sequence: TGTGCCAGCAGCGCCCGCTACGAGCAGTACTTC.

The chain carries TRBV18 and TRBJ1-4; TRBD1 matches 9 bases. V lost 3 bases to trimming and J lost 5 bases; unmatched junction nucleotides: 7. The CDR3 has 16 amino acids. Germline values: CDR1 KGHSH, CDR2 LQKENI. CDR3 loop: CASSPGFGTGNEKLFF. CDR3 DNA sequence: TGTGCCAGCTCACCGGGGTTCGGGACAGGGAATGAAAAACTGTTTTTT.

The genes are TRBV5-1 and TRBJ2-7; a possible D gene is TRBD1 (6 bases). Trimming took 2 bases from V and 6 from J, leaving 24 bases between them. Per the germline V gene, CDR1 is SGHRS and CDR2 is YFSETQ. The CDR3 loop spans 17 amino acids. In DNA form, the CDR3 reads TGCGCCAGCAGCTTACTAGTTGGGGGCACCGAAGGAGGCGAGCAGTACTTC. This translates into CASSLLVGGTEGGEQYF.

The rearrangement links TRBV9 to TRBJ1-1; D perhaps matches TRBD1 (5 bases). The V gene's germline CDR1 is SGDLS and CDR2 YYNGEE. This CDR3 is 15 amino acids long. Between the trimmed V and J ends, which lost 1 base and 3 bases, there was a span of 13 bases. The CDR3 here is CASSVYRGGDTEAFF. Written as DNA, the CDR3 is TGTGCCAGCAGCGTATATAGGGGAGGTGACACTGAAGCTTTCTTT.

V gene TRBV6-1 combines with J gene TRBJ1-5; possibly TRBD1 for D (6 bases). The CDR3 sequence is 14 residues long. Germline CDR1 MNHNS, CDR2 SASEGT. V was clipped by 3 bases and J by 4 bases, with 10 bases between them. The CDR3 nucleotides read TGTGCCAGCAGTGACCGGACAGCAAATCAGCCCCAGCATTTT. Its protein is CASSDRTANQPQHF.

The chain employs TRBV6-1 and TRBJ2-1; D possibly corresponds to TRBD2 (6 bases). V was clipped by 3 bases and J by 2 bases, with 20 bases between them. The CDR3 runs to 18 residues. CDR1 is MNHNS, CDR2 SASEGT, per germline. CDR3: CASSEILAGGATYNEQFF. As DNA, the CDR3 is TGTGCCAGCAGTGAGATATTGGCCGGCGGGGCTACCTACAATGAGCAGTTCTTC.

This chain uses TRBV7-2 with TRBJ1-2; D is unresolved. The length of the CDR3 is 12 residues. Trimming stripped 2 bases from V and 4 bases from J, with 5 bases between. In germline, CDR1 is SGHTA, CDR2 FQGNSA. In nucleotides, the CDR3 is TGTGCCAGCAGCTTAATCAGCTATGGCTACACCTTC. Amino acids: CASSLISYGYTF.

CDR3 in DNA: TGTGCCAGCAGTGAAACCAGGGGGCAGGCCCAGCATTTT. This codes for CASSETRGQAQHF. This sequence joins TRBV6-1 and TRBJ1-5, with 8 bases identical to TRBD1. The CDR3 extends over 13 amino acids. Germline V gene data show CDR1 as MNHNS and CDR2 as SASEGT. The V gene end was trimmed by 2 bases and the J gene end by 11 bases; junction bases not matched to a gene: 5.

The chain has TRBV29-1 and TRBJ2-1, with a tentative D call TRBD2 (5 bases). Looked up from germline, CDR1 is SQVTM and CDR2 is ANQGSEA. The CDR3 sequence is 11 residues long. V was trimmed by 5 bases and J by 9 bases, leaving 11 bases between them. The CDR3 bases are TGCAGCGTTCGGACCGGAGGTGAGCAGTTCTTC. Amino acid sequence: CSVRTGGEQFF.

V and J are TRBV6-5 and TRBJ1-2; TRBD1 matches at 7 bases. With V trimmed by 0 bases and J by 8 bases, 6 bases remained unmatched. This CDR3 comprises 14 residues. From germline, CDR1 is MNHEY and CDR2 SVGAGI. In DNA, the CDR3 is TGTGCCAGCAGTTACTCAGGGGGCTTGTTCGGCTACACCTTC. It translates to CASSYSGGLFGYTF.

The rearrangement uses TRBV11-3 and TRBJ1-1, with D maybe TRBD1 (5 bases). Trimming pared 5 bases from V and 5 bases from J, leaving 9 bases between. The germline V gene has CDR1 SGHNT and CDR2 YENEEA. The CDR3 length is 12 residues. CDR3 sequence reads: CASSGAGTEAFF. CDR3 DNA sequence: TGTGCCAGCAGCGGGGCGGGGACTGAAGCTTTCTTT.

The chain is built from TRBV4-1 and TRBJ2-7, with 12 bases that match TRBD2. Per germline, CDR1 MGHRA and CDR2 YSYEKL. V dropped 1 base and J dropped 6; count of bases not matched to a gene: 10. The CDR3 totals 17 residues. The CDR3 loop reads CASSQVGLAGGAIEQYF. CDR3 bases: TGCGCCAGCAGCCAAGTTGGGCTAGCGGGAGGGGCCATCGAGCAGTACTTC.

The chain has TRBV7-2 and TRBJ2-2; D not resolved. CDR3 length: 14 amino acids. Trimming took off 2 bases at V and 3 bases at J, with 7 bases between the two ends. Germline values: CDR1 SGHTA, CDR2 FQGNSA. The CDR3 sequence: CASSLSAYTGELFF. CDR3 nucleotides: TGTGCCAGCAGCTTAAGCGCGTACACCGGGGAGCTGTTTTTT.

The rearrangement uses TRBV5-1 and TRBJ2-7; TRBD1 might be the D (5 bases). The CDR3 runs 13 residues. CDR1 and CDR2 from the germline V gene are SGHRS and YFSETQ. V gave up 4 bases and J gave up 2 bases, with 10 bases separating them. The DNA of the CDR3 is TGCGCCAGCAGCCGGACACAAACCTACGAGCAGTACTTC. This encodes CASSRTQTYEQYF.